The 14 T cell receptor beta chains given below trace back to one sample, sequenced in a study of blood T cell repertoires in COVID-19. Clones were read by immunoSEQ multiplex PCR, and TCRdb kept only the in-frame ones, dropping some. The table records nearly 60,000 clones, more than 75% of them present only once. Material for sequencing was peripheral blood. Receptors originate from a man aged 35 to 55 with active COVID-19.

The J gene is TRBJ1-5, the V gene TRBV15, with D possibly being TRBD1 (6 bases). This CDR3 is 16 amino acids long. From germline, CDR1 is LNHNV and CDR2 YYDKDF (reference sequence). Trimming shortened V by 0 bases and J by 1 base, and 10 bases separated the two germline ends. The CDR3 is CATSREGGESNQPQHF. As DNA, the CDR3 is TGTGCCACCAGCAGAGAAGGGGGAGAGAGCAATCAGCCCCAGCATTTT.

V is TRBV29-1 and J is TRBJ2-7; 10 bases align to TRBD1. From germline, CDR1 is SQVTM and CDR2 ANQGSEA. Unmatched junction bases numbered 10, after V lost 7 bases and J lost 4 bases. The CDR3 totals 14 residues. The CDR3 coding sequence is TGCAGCGCCGTCTCCGGGACAGGGGCTTACGAGCAGTACTTC. It specifies CSAVSGTGAYEQYF.

This clone showed up just once. This chain connects TRBV18 to TRBJ2-1; 10 positions agree with TRBD1. Germline V lookup: CDR1 KGHSH, CDR2 LQKENI. After removal of 2 bases from V and 9 bases from J, the junction contained 10 bases not matched to a gene. This CDR3 spans 16 amino acids. The DNA for the CDR3 is TGTGCCAGCTCACCAGAGGCGGGACAGGGGTGGATTGAGCAGTTCTTC. Translated, it gives CASSPEAGQGWIEQFF.

V gene TRBV27 combines with J gene TRBJ2-4; 16 bases align to TRBD2. Germline CDR1 MNHEY, CDR2 SMNVEV (reference sequence). J gave up 2 bases and V 2 bases, and 6 bases lay outside the gene matches. The CDR3 totals 19 residues. The CDR3 spells CASSLGTSGRARTKNIQYF. The CDR3 DNA is TGTGCCAGCAGTTTAGGGACTAGCGGGAGGGCCCGGACCAAAAACATTCAGTACTTC.

On this clone: Germline and junction disagree at one end, which may indicate a read error. V and J are TRBV6-1 and TRBJ1-5; the D gene is possibly TRBD1 (6 bases). Germline CDR1 MNHNS, CDR2 SASEGT. This CDR3 has 18 amino acids. CDR3 nucleotides: TGTGCCCGCAGTGCTGGGGGCCGGGGGCCCGGGGGGGGGCAGCCCCAGCATTTT. Amino acid sequence: CARSAGGRGPGGGQPQHF.

The chain recombines TRBV18 with TRBJ2-7; the D gene is possibly TRBD1 (6 bases). V dropped 2 bases and J dropped 3 bases, with 14 bases sitting between them. The CDR3 consists of 15 residues. Per the germline V gene, CDR1 is KGHSH and CDR2 is LQKENI. CDR3: CASSPSGTLYYEQYF. For the CDR3, the DNA is TGTGCCAGCTCACCATCCGGGACACTTTACTACGAGCAGTACTTC.

A single count supports this clone. This chain joins TRBV5-1 and TRBJ2-1; 13 nucleotides line up with TRBD2. Germline V gene data show CDR1 as SGHRS and CDR2 as YFSETQ. The CDR3 extends over 15 amino acids. V lost 4 bases to trimming and J lost 4 bases; unmatched junction nucleotides: 2. CDR3 nucleotides: TGCGCCAGCAGCCCGGGACTAGCGGGGTACAATGAGCAGTTCTTC. Its protein is CASSPGLAGYNEQFF.

The chain has TRBV6-6 and TRBJ2-7; 8 bases are shared with TRBD2. The V gene's germline CDR1 is MNHNY and CDR2 SVGAGI (reference sequence). The CDR3 contains 12 residues. J was trimmed by 4 bases and V by 7 bases; bases with no gene match: 3. The CDR3 DNA sequence: TGTGCCAGCACCGGGGGGGGGTACGAGCAGTACTTC. Encoded protein: CASTGGGYEQYF.

The J gene is TRBJ1-5, the V gene TRBV24-1; D is uncertain. The V end lost 2 bases, the J end lost 3 bases, and 7 bases lay between the germline ends. The V gene's germline CDR1 is KGHDR and CDR2 SFDVKD. There are 14 residues in the CDR3. The CDR3 loop reads CATSDWQNNQPQHF. In DNA form, the CDR3 reads TGTGCCACCAGTGATTGGCAGAACAATCAGCCCCAGCATTTT.

The chain recombines TRBV28 with TRBJ1-4; 7 bases align to TRBD1. The CDR3 consists of 15 residues. Germline V gene sequence: CDR1 MDHEN, CDR2 SYDVKM. With 4 bases clipped from V and 5 bases from J, the junction kept 7 bases outside the gene matches. CDR3 loop: CASSYEGTANEKLFF. CDR3 nucleotides: TGTGCCAGCAGTTATGAAGGGACAGCAAATGAAAAACTGTTTTTT.

The rearrangement links TRBV10-1 to TRBJ2-1, with TRBD2 matching over 12 bases. Germline loops: CDR1 WNHNN, CDR2 SYGVQD (reference sequence). CDR3 size: 13 residues. The V segment lost 1 base and the J segment 14 bases; nucleotides outside the gene matches: 3. The DNA for the CDR3 is TGCGCCAGCAGTGAGTGGTCTAGCGGGAGGGAGTTCTTC. The encoded protein is CASSEWSSGREFF.

This rearrangement joins TRBV7-9 to TRBJ1-5; no firm D call. Germline CDR1 is SEHNR and CDR2 is FQNEAQ (reference sequence). Trimming took off 5 bases at V and 2 bases at J, with 7 bases between the two ends. The CDR3 length is 13 residues. In DNA, the CDR3 is TGTGCCAGCAGCCCGCAGGGCAATCAGCCCCAGCATTTT. This gives the protein CASSPQGNQPQHF.

Regarding this clone: Other nucleotide sequences from this sample produce the same CDR3. V usage is TRBV5-1 and J usage is TRBJ2-1; 9 nucleotides agree with TRBD2. Looked up from germline, CDR1 is SGHRS and CDR2 is YFSETQ. The CDR3 covers 15 residues. V gave up 2 bases and J gave up 0 bases; unmatched junction bases: 0. DNA of the CDR3: TGCGCCAGCAGCTTTAGCGGGAGCTCCTACAATGAGCAGTTCTTC. Translation gives CASSFSGSSYNEQFF.

This chain connects TRBV7-9 to TRBJ2-3; 7 positions match TRBD1. J lost 0 bases, V lost 5 bases, and 2 bases had no gene match. Germline CDR1 reads SEHNR; CDR2 reads FQNEAQ (reference sequence). The CDR3 sequence is 14 residues long. CDR3 nucleotide sequence: TGTGCCAGCAGCCCGGGACAGAGCACAGATACGCAGTATTTT. Translating gives CASSPGQSTDTQYF. The complete variable domain, with remaining parts taken from reference TRBV7-9 and TRBJ2-3, reads DTGVSQNPRHKITKRGQNVTFRCDPISEHNRLYWYRQTLGQGPEFLTYFQNEAQLEKSRLLSDRFSAERPKGSFSTLEIQRTEQGDSAMYLCASSPGQSTDTQYFGPGTRLTVL.